This TCR beta chain was documented in a study of cytomegalovirus exposure and HLA in healthy donors. 13 Jbeta primers and 60 Vbeta primers were used for the PCR. TCRdb's copy holds only in-frame clones and misses some; the assay was immunoSEQ multiplex PCR. The sample has over 100,000 clones, roughly 79% seen once. This clone was observed once. This clonotype was obtained from a woman aged 25 to 39 in good health and CMV-seronegative. The sequenced material came from PBMCs.

Here the CDR3 reads CASSLPTSRYEQYF. CDR3 sequence (DNA): TGCGCCAGCAGCCTTCCTACCTCTCGGTACGAGCAGTACTTC. The V call is TRBV5-1, the J call TRBJ2-7; D not certain. The CDR3 is 14 residues long. Trimming removed 4 bases from V and 4 bases from J, with 15 bases in between. Per the germline V gene, CDR1 is SGHRS and CDR2 is YFSETQ.